This T cell receptor beta chain was identified in a study of OX40 agonist ivuxolimab in advanced cancers. For the study at large: The drug used for patients, ivuxolimab, was an agonistic anti-OX40 (CD134) antibody.

The CDR3 covers 11 residues. V lost 0 bases and J lost 8, with 7 bases in between. The germline V gene encodes CDR1 DFQATT and CDR2 SNEGSKA (reference sequence). Sequencing was performed with immunoSEQ multiplex PCR; in TCRdb, only in-frame clones are kept and a portion is missing. The data hold tens of thousands of clones, with nearly 90% observed a single time. The sequence derives from an adult with an advanced solid tumor such as melanoma, head and neck, liver or kidney cancer. V and J are TRBV20-1 and TRBJ1-2, with D tentatively TRBD1 (5 bases). The sample in question was CD4+ or CD8+ T cells sorted from blood, obtained in a trial of the OX40 agonist ivuxolimab. CDR3 nucleotide sequence: TGCAGTGCTAGAGATCGGGGCGGCTACACCTTC. The encoded protein is CSARDRGGYTF.